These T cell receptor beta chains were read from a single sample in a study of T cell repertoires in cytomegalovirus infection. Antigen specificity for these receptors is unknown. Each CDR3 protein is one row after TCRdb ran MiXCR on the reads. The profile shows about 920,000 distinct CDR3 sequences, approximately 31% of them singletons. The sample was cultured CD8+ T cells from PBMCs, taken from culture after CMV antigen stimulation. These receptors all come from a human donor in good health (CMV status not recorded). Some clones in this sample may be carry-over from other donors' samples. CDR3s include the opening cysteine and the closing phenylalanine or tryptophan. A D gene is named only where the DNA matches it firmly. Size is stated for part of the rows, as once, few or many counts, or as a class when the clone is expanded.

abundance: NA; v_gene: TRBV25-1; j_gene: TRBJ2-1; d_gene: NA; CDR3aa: CASSETGVSYNEQFF; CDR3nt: TGTGCCAGCAGTGAAACGGGGGTATCCTACAATGAGCAGTTCTTC
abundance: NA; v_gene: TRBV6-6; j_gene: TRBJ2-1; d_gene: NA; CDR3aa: CASSYSRPSRLDGQFF; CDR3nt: TGTGCCAGCAGTTACTCGCGACCGTCCAGATTGGATGGGCAGTTCTTC
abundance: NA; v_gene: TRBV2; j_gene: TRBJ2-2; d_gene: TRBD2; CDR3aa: CATAGGTGELFF; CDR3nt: TGTGCCACCGCGGGGGGCACCGGGGAGCTGTTTTTT
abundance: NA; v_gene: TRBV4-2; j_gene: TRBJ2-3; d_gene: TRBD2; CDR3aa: CASSQDPLLAGGPDTQYF; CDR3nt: TGTGCCAGCAGCCAAGACCCCCTACTAGCGGGGGGGCCTGATACGCAGTATTTT
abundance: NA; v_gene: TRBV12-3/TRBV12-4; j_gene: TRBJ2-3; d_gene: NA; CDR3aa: CASTAGGSTDTQYF; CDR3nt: TGTGCCAGCACGGCGGGCGGCAGCACAGATACGCAGTATTTT
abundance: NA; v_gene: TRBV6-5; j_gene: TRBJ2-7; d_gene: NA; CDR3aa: CASSYESAYEQYF; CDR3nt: TGTGCCAGCAGTTACGAGTCAGCCTACGAGCAGTACTTC
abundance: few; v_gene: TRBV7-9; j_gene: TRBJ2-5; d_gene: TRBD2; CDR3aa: CAVLAAKETQYF; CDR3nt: TGTGCCGTACTAGCGGCTAAAGAGACCCAGTACTTC
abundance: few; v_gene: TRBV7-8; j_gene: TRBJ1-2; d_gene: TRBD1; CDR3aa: CASNPQGAEGYTF; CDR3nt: TGTGCCAGCAACCCACAGGGGGCGGAAGGCTACACCTTC
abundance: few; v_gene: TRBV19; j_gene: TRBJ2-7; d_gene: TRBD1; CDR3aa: CASSPTGGSYEQYF; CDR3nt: TGTGCCAGTAGCCCCACAGGGGGCTCCTACGAGCAGTACTTC
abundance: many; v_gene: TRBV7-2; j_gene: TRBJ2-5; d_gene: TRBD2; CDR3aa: CASSTLAGGPETQYF; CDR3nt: TGTGCCAGCAGCACTCTAGCGGGGGGGCCTGAGACCCAGTACTTC
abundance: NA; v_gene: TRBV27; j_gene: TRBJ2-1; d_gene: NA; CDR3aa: CASSLPGHNLYNEQFF; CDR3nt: TGTGCCAGCAGTTTACCCGGACATAACCTATACAATGAGCAGTTCTTC
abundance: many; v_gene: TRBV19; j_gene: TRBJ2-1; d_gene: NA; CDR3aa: CASSTWGWDEQFF; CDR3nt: TGTGCCAGTAGTACCTGGGGGTGGGATGAGCAGTTCTTC
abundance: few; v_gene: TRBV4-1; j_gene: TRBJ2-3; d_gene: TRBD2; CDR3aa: CASSQYPGTSGARSTDTQYF; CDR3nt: TGCGCCAGCAGCCAATATCCCGGGACTAGCGGGGCCCGATCCACAGATACGCAGTATTTT
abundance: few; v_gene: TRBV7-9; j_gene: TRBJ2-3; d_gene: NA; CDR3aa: CASSSRWTSTDTQYF; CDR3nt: TGTGCCAGCAGCTCCCGGTGGACTAGCACAGATACGCAGTATTTT
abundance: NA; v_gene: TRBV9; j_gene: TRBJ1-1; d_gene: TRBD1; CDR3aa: CASSGYRGNTEAFF; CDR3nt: TGTGCCAGCAGCGGATACAGGGGCAACACTGAAGCTTTCTTT
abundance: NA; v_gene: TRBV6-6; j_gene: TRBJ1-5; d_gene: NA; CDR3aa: CAVRGRNQPQHF; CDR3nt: TGTGCCGTTCGGGGGAGGAATCAGCCCCAGCATTTT
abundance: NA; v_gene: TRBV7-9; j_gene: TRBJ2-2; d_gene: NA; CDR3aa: CASSLGGGYAGELFF; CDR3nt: TGTGCCAGCAGCCTCGGGGGAGGATACGCCGGGGAGCTGTTTTTT
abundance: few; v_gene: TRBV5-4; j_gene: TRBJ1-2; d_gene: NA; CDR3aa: CASSLPPYGYTF; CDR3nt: TGTGCCAGCAGCTTGCCACCTTATGGCTACACCTTC
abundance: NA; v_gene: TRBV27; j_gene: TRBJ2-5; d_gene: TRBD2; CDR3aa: CASTPIGPLGGEETQYF; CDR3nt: TGTGCCAGCACCCCGATCGGCCCCCTGGGGGGGGAAGAGACCCAGTACTTC
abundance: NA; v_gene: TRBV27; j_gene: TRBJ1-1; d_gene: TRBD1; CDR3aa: CASSPGTGRWTEAFF; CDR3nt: TGTGCCAGCAGTCCAGGGACAGGGCGGTGGACTGAAGCTTTCTTT
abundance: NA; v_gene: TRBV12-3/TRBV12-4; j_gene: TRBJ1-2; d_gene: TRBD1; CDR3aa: CASRNSDRGGDGYGYTF; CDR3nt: TGTGCCAGCAGGAACTCCGACAGGGGGGGAGACGGCTATGGCTACACCTTC
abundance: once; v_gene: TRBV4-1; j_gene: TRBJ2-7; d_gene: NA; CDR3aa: CASSQIRAPYEQYF; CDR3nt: TGCGCCAGCAGCCAAATCAGGGCCCCCTACGAGCAGTACTTC
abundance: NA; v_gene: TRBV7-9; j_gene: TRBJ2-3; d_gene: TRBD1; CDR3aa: CASSYSGTGQTQYF; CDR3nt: TGTGCCAGCAGCTACTCCGGGACAGGGCAGACGCAGTATTTT
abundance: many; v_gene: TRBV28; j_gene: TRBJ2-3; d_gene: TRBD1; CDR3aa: CASSLLTTGTGDTQYF; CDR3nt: TGTGCCAGCAGTTTACTTACCACCGGGACAGGGGATACGCAGTATTTT
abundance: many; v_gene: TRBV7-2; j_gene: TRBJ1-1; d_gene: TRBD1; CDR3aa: CASSFLTGRDAEAFF; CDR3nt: TGTGCCAGCAGCTTTTTGACAGGGAGGGATGCTGAAGCTTTCTTT
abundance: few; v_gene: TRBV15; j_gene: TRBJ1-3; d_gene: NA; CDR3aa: CATSADTSGNTIYF; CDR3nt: TGTGCCACCAGCGCCGACACCTCTGGAAACACCATATATTTT
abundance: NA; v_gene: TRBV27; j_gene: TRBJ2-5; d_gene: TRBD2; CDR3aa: CASKRRDYRGETQYF; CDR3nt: TGTGCCAGCAAAAGGCGGGACTATCGGGGAGAGACCCAGTACTTC
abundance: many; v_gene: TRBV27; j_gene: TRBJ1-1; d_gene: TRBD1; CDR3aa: CASSLTGAGTEAFF; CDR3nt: TGTGCCAGCAGCTTAACAGGGGCGGGCACTGAAGCTTTCTTT